Presented here are 10 T cell receptor beta chains from one specimen sequenced in a study of graft-versus-host responses after intestinal transplantation. TCRdb's table, derived via immunoSEQ multiplex PCR, lists solely in-frame clones and lacks some. The repertoire holds tens of thousands of clones, with over 80% as singletons. The sample in question was PBMCs, obtained 98 days after intestinal transplantation. Receptors were obtained from a human patient who received an intestinal transplant, so some T cells may come from the graft donor.

V is TRBV4-1 and J is TRBJ1-6; D gene uncertain. CDR3 length equals 13 residues. V shed 1 base and J shed 9 bases, with 7 bases lying between them. CDR1 MGHRA and CDR2 YSYEKL come from the germline V gene. CDR3 residues: CASSQGDGSPLHF. Written as DNA, the CDR3 is TGCGCCAGCAGCCAAGGGGATGGTTCACCCCTCCACTTT.

This chain links TRBV2 with TRBJ2-5; TRBD2 agrees at 11 bases. J gave up 0 bases and V 6 bases, and 6 bases lay outside the gene matches. This CDR3 contains 16 residues. The germline V gene has CDR1 SNHLY and CDR2 FYNNEI. The CDR3 reads CASRPLGLADQETQYF. CDR3 DNA sequence: TGTGCCAGCAGGCCTCTGGGACTAGCGGACCAAGAGACCCAGTACTTC.

J is TRBJ2-2 and V is TRBV10-2; TRBD1 matches 12 bases. From germline, CDR1 is WSHSY and CDR2 SAAADI. V lost 11 bases, J lost 6 bases, and 13 bases stayed unmatched. The CDR3 contains 16 residues. The CDR3 sequence is CARRDRGPGVSGELFF. The CDR3 region has the DNA TGCGCCCGCCGGGACAGGGGGCCCGGAGTATCCGGGGAGCTGTTTTTT.

This clone was counted a single time. Here the CDR3 reads CASSESDYQETQYF. CDR3 bases: TGTGCCAGCAGTGAATCGGACTATCAAGAGACCCAGTACTTC. The V gene is TRBV6-1, the J gene TRBJ2-5, with D possibly being TRBD2 (6 bases). This CDR3 has 14 residues. CDR1 is MNHNS and CDR2 is SASEGT in the germline V gene. V was clipped by 2 bases and J by 2 bases, with 9 bases between them.

This CDR3 is CASSKEDTEAFF. Written as DNA, the CDR3 is TGTGCCAGTAGTAAGGAAGACACTGAAGCTTTCTTT. This rearrangement joins TRBV19 to TRBJ1-1; D is uncertain. CDR1 and CDR2 (germline): LNHDA, SQIVND (reference sequence). Trimming shortened V by 4 bases and J by 3 bases, and 6 bases separated the two germline ends. There are 12 residues in the CDR3.

This clone was seen only once. J is TRBJ2-7 and V is TRBV5-1; 9 bases line up with TRBD1. The V segment lost 2 bases and the J segment 2 bases; nucleotides outside the gene matches: 5. Germline V gene data show CDR1 as SGHRS and CDR2 as YFSETQ. The CDR3 has 15 amino acids. CDR3 coding DNA: TGCGCCAGCAGCTTTAATCGACAGGGGGCCTACGAGCAGTACTTC. It is translated as CASSFNRQGAYEQYF.

The chain recombines TRBV5-4 with TRBJ2-1, with 10 bases matching TRBD1. CDR1 and CDR2 (germline): SGHNT, YYREEE (reference sequence). CDR3 length equals 15 residues. The V segment lost 4 bases and the J segment 7 bases; nucleotides outside the gene matches: 8. The CDR3 nucleotides read TGTGCCAGCAGCCTGGGACAGGGGCTTAGGAATGAGCAGTTCTTC. Translation: CASSLGQGLRNEQFF.

The V call is TRBV27, the J call TRBJ1-2, with D unclear. CDR3 size: 13 residues. Germline-derived CDR1 and CDR2 are MNHEY and SMNVEV (reference sequence). Trimming left V 3 bases short and J 6 bases short, with 11 bases between. This CDR3 is CASSFSSGNGYTF. CDR3 coding DNA: TGTGCCAGCAGTTTCTCTTCGGGTAATGGCTACACCTTC.

The chain links TRBV5-1 to TRBJ2-1; 11 nucleotides align to TRBD2. The CDR3 loop spans 15 amino acids. J gave up 4 bases and V 4 bases, and 4 bases lay outside the gene matches. Germline loops: CDR1 SGHRS, CDR2 YFSETQ. Written as DNA, the CDR3 is TGCGCCAGCAGCCAGGGACTAGCGGCTTACAATGAGCAGTTCTTC. Translating gives CASSQGLAAYNEQFF.

V is TRBV5-1 and J is TRBJ2-7; 8 bases line up with TRBD2. V gave up 1 base and J gave up 1 base; unmatched junction bases: 4. The CDR3 runs 15 residues. Per the germline V gene, CDR1 is SGHRS and CDR2 is YFSETQ. CDR3 sequence reads: CASSLWAGGSYEQYF. CDR3 nucleotides: TGCGCCAGCAGCTTGTGGGCGGGGGGTTCCTACGAGCAGTACTTC.